The 30 T cell receptor beta chains presented below share a single source sample, sequenced in a study of metastatic and nonmetastatic thyroid tumors. TCRdb re-called clones from the PCR reads using MiXCR. There are over 25,000 clones in the sample; 10% to 14% occur only once, and roughly a sixth lies in the top ten. Ahead of thyroid surgery, no patient had received treatment of any kind. Sequenced sample: blood. The receptors were sampled from a female donor with papillary thyroid cancer or a benign thyroid nodule (not recorded which). Some clones in this sample may be carry-over from other donors' samples.

This clone has at least ten counts. V and J are TRBV6-5 and TRBJ1-1, with 8 bases matching TRBD1. V lost 0 bases and J lost 6; bases outside the gene matches: 6. The CDR3 totals 15 residues. Germline V gene data show CDR1 as MNHEY and CDR2 as SVGAGI. The CDR3 protein is CASSYSVTGGPEAFF. CDR3 DNA sequence: TGTGCCAGCAGTTACTCGGTTACAGGGGGGCCTGAAGCTTTCTTT.

This clone was observed many times. The chain has TRBV4-2 and TRBJ2-1; possibly TRBD1 for D (6 bases). Trimming shortened V by 4 bases and J by 7 bases, and 14 bases separated the two germline ends. The CDR3 length is 14 residues. In germline, CDR1 is LGHNA, CDR2 YNFKEQ. The chain's CDR3 is CASSLKSQGNEQFF. In DNA, the CDR3 is TGTGCCAGCAGCCTTAAGTCCCAGGGGAATGAGCAGTTCTTC.

This clone was recorded at least ten times. The V gene is TRBV6-4, the J gene TRBJ2-5, with D unclear. Deletions cut 2 bases from V and 4 bases from J, with 8 bases between. Looked up from germline, CDR1 is MRHNA and CDR2 is SNTAGT. CDR3 length equals 13 residues. The CDR3 reads CASSDQARETQYF. The CDR3 coding sequence is TGTGCCAGCAGTGACCAGGCAAGAGAGACCCAGTACTTC.

Ten or more counts support this clone. The chain carries TRBV28 and TRBJ1-2; no clear D gene. The CDR3 length is 14 residues. V lost 2 bases and J lost 5, with 12 bases in between. Germline values: CDR1 MDHEN, CDR2 SYDVKM. The CDR3 protein is CASSLNTVSYGYTF. In DNA form, the CDR3 reads TGTGCCAGCAGTTTAAACACAGTCTCTTATGGCTACACCTTC.

This clone came up many times. The chain combines TRBV18 with TRBJ1-2, with D possibly TRBD1 on 5 matching bases. Germline V lookup: CDR1 KGHSH, CDR2 LQKENI. This CDR3 is 17 amino acids long. The V end lost 2 bases, the J end lost 3 bases, and 19 bases lay between the germline ends. The CDR3, as DNA: TGTGCCAGCTCACCAGGGGCAAGCAGGTTACCGTACTATGGCTACACCTTC. Its protein product is CASSPGASRLPYYGYTF.

This clone was recorded many times. CDR3 in DNA: TGCAGTGCTGACGGCCGGGACAGCGCATCGAACACTGAAGCTTTCTTT. Translation gives CSADGRDSASNTEAFF. This chain uses TRBV20-1 with TRBJ1-1, with TRBD1 identical over 7 bases. V shed 5 bases and J 1 base; nucleotides not matched to a gene: 13. Germline CDR1 and CDR2: DFQATT and SNEGSKA (reference sequence). The CDR3 covers 16 residues.

This clone was recorded at least ten times. This chain links TRBV24-1 with TRBJ2-3, with D perhaps TRBD2 (5 bases). The CDR3 runs to 16 residues. Trimming left V 5 bases short and J 0 bases short, with 14 bases between. Germline loops: CDR1 KGHDR, CDR2 SFDVKD. The CDR3 bases are TGTGCCACCAGTGGCCACCGGGGTTCTAGCACAGATACGCAGTATTTT. Its translation is CATSGHRGSSTDTQYF.

This clone was counted ten times or more. With a much larger clone just one base away, this may be a read error. Other DNA sequences of this sample code for an identical CDR3. The rearrangement uses TRBV6-1 and TRBJ2-7; D may be TRBD1 (5 bases). Germline lookup yields CDR1 MNHNS and CDR2 SASEGT. The V gene lost 4 bases and the J gene lost 3 bases, with 13 bases spanning the gap. The CDR3 is 14 residues long. As DNA, the CDR3 is TGTGCCAGCAGTGTAGAGCAGGGCTTCTACGAGCAGTACTTC. It translates to CASSVEQGFYEQYF.

A few counts support this clone. The chain is built from TRBV10-3 and TRBJ2-7, with 8 nucleotides matching TRBD2. J gave up 7 bases and V 3 bases, and 11 bases lay outside the gene matches. CDR3 length: 15 amino acids. Germline CDR1 ENHRY, CDR2 SYGVKD. CDR3 residues: CAISEDMGLDREQYF. The CDR3, as DNA: TGTGCCATCAGTGAAGATATGGGACTAGACAGAGAGCAGTACTTC.

This clone showed up many times. In DNA, the CDR3 is TGTGCCAGCAGCTACGACGGTGGGCAGACTAGCGGGAGAGCAGATACGCAGTATTTT. This translates into CASSYDGGQTSGRADTQYF. V is TRBV7-9 and J is TRBJ2-3, with 12 bases matching TRBD2. Trimming cost V 4 bases and J 4 bases; bases outside gene matches: 15. CDR1 SEHNR and CDR2 FQNEAQ come from the germline V gene (reference sequence). The CDR3 runs 19 residues.

This clone was seen ten or more times. V is TRBV20-1 and J is TRBJ1-1, with no clear D. The germline V gene has CDR1 DFQATT and CDR2 SNEGSKA (reference sequence). V was trimmed by 6 bases and J by 3 bases, leaving 17 bases between them. The CDR3 loop spans 14 amino acids. CDR3 nucleotide sequence: TGCAGTGCACCGAGCCCCCATTCGGACACTGAAGCTTTCTTT. Amino acids: CSAPSPHSDTEAFF.

This clone has at least ten counts. The V gene is TRBV27, the J gene TRBJ2-3; no clear D gene. The V end was cut by 7 bases, the J end by 3 bases, with 14 bases between. CDR3 length: 14 residues. Looked up from germline, CDR1 is MNHEY and CDR2 is SMNVEV (reference sequence). The CDR3 is CASTLSAVTDTQYF. CDR3 DNA: TGTGCCAGCACCCTAAGTGCGGTAACAGATACGCAGTATTTT.

This clone was counted ten times or more. The J gene is TRBJ2-2, the V gene TRBV10-3; TRBD2 aligns across 9 bases. Germline-derived CDR1 and CDR2 are ENHRY and SYGVKD. The CDR3 covers 15 residues. V gave up 4 bases and J gave up 0 bases; unmatched junction bases: 0. The CDR3 DNA reads as TGTGCCATCAGTGGGACTAGCGCGAACACCGGGGAGCTGTTTTTT. Its translation: CAISGTSANTGELFF.

This clone was recorded at least ten times. V is TRBV28 and J is TRBJ2-7; TRBD1 matches 7 bases. CDR1 is MDHEN and CDR2 is SYDVKM in the germline V gene. The J segment lost 1 base and the V segment lost 1 base, leaving 4 bases of the junction unmatched. The CDR3 totals 15 residues. The CDR3 loop is CASSLYWDSSYEQYF. The CDR3, as DNA: TGTGCCAGCAGTTTATATTGGGACAGTTCCTACGAGCAGTACTTC.

At least ten counts were recorded for this clone. The CDR3 DNA follows: TGTGCCAGCACCTCAGCAGGCTATGGCTACACCTTC. It is translated as CASTSAGYGYTF. The chain couples TRBV12-3 or TRBV12-4 to TRBJ1-2; D gene unclear. V lost 7 bases to trimming and J lost 4 bases, with 10 bases between them. The CDR3 has 12 amino acids.

This clone was recorded many times. This rearrangement joins TRBV9 to TRBJ2-3; D gene ambiguous. Germline CDR1 reads SGDLS; CDR2 reads YYNGEE. CDR3 size: 12 residues. V gave up 4 bases and J gave up 5 bases, with 8 bases separating them. Written as DNA, the CDR3 is TGTGCCAGCAGCCAGGCTGGAGATACGCAGTATTTT. Protein product: CASSQAGDTQYF.

Many counts were recorded for this clone. This chain uses TRBV3-1 with TRBJ2-2; D gene uncertain. The CDR3 is 13 amino acids. Germline V gene data show CDR1 as LGHDT and CDR2 as YNNKEL (reference sequence). V was cut by 1 base and J by 4 bases, with 4 bases left in between. The CDR3 here is CASSQAATGELFF. CDR3 sequence (DNA): TGTGCCAGCAGCCAAGCCGCCACCGGGGAGCTGTTTTTT.

Many counts were recorded for this clone. The chain is built from TRBV28 and TRBJ2-3; no reliable D call. Per germline, CDR1 MDHEN and CDR2 SYDVKM. Between the trimmed V and J ends, which lost 6 bases and 1 base, there was a span of 8 bases. The CDR3 is 13 amino acids. CDR3 protein: CASRLRRTDTQYF. Here the CDR3 DNA reads TGTGCCAGCAGACTGCGACGCACAGATACGCAGTATTTT.

This clone was seen ten or more times. V and J are TRBV7-9 and TRBJ1-1; 9 bases are shared with TRBD1. Germline V CDR1 and CDR2: SEHNR, FQNEAQ (reference sequence). V lost 5 bases to trimming and J lost 3 bases; unmatched junction nucleotides: 7. The CDR3 is 15 residues long. The CDR3 reads CASSPRDRVDTEAFF. CDR3 DNA: TGTGCCAGCAGCCCCCGGGACAGGGTGGACACTGAAGCTTTCTTT.

The V gene is TRBV5-6, the J gene TRBJ2-5; D gene ambiguous. Germline CDR1 is SGHDT and CDR2 is YYEEEE. The ends were cut back, 0 bases at V and 4 bases at J, with 7 bases in the middle. The CDR3 runs 13 residues. The CDR3 reads CASSLERVETQYF. CDR3 in DNA: TGTGCCAGCAGCTTGGAACGGGTAGAGACCCAGTACTTC.

A remark on this clone: An end of the junction differs from the germline gene, which may be a read error. This sequence joins TRBV12-3 or TRBV12-4 and TRBJ1-5; D is undetermined. The length of the CDR3 is 13 residues. The CDR3 region is CARSLRGHQPQNF. Written as DNA, the CDR3 is TGTGCCAGGAGTTTACGAGGGCATCAGCCCCAGAATTTT.

Worth noting for this clone: At one of its ends the junction is not consistent with the germline gene, which may arise from a read error. The gene calls are TRBV30 and TRBJ2-7; 8 positions agree with TRBD2. Germline CDR1 is GTSNPN and CDR2 is SVGIG (reference sequence). The CDR3 runs 15 residues. The DNA for the CDR3 is TGTGCCTGTAGTGGTTCGGGACTAGTGCCATACGAGCAGTACTTC. Translated, it gives CACSGSGLVPYEQYF.

This clone occurred many times. V and J are TRBV6-2 or TRBV6-3 and TRBJ2-3, with D possibly called TRBD1 or TRBD2 (6 bases each). The CDR3 length is 17 residues. V was clipped by 1 base and J by 2 bases, with 16 bases between them. Per germline, CDR1 MNHEY and CDR2 SVGEGT. CDR3 DNA: TGTGCCAGCAGTTACTTGTTTGGAGGGGGGAACACAGATACGCAGTATTTT. Translating it yields CASSYLFGGGNTDTQYF.

This clone was counted a few times. The chain is built from TRBV24-1 and TRBJ1-2, with D perhaps matching TRBD1 (5 bases). This CDR3 is built from 14 residues. V was trimmed by 4 bases and J by 11 bases, leaving 19 bases between them. Germline CDR1 KGHDR, CDR2 SFDVKD. This CDR3 is CATSEATDMRGYTF. In DNA, the CDR3 is TGTGCCACCAGTGAGGCGACAGATATGAGAGGATACACCTTC.

This clone was counted many times. The chain recombines TRBV3-1 with TRBJ2-2; no reliable D call. V lost 5 bases to trimming and J lost 6 bases, with 7 bases between them. The CDR3 spans 12 residues. Germline CDR1 LGHDT, CDR2 YNNKEL (reference sequence). CDR3 sequence reads: CASSSPPGELFF. The CDR3, as DNA: TGTGCCAGCAGCTCCCCACCCGGGGAGCTGTTTTTT.

This clone was seen ten or more times. The rearrangement links TRBV11-3 to TRBJ2-7; D is unclear. The V end lost 1 base, the J end lost 1 base, and 5 bases lay between the germline ends. This CDR3 comprises 13 residues. Germline-derived CDR1 and CDR2 are SGHNT and YENEEA. The CDR3 here is CASSLGPSYEQYF. The CDR3 DNA follows: TGTGCCAGCAGCTTAGGGCCGTCCTACGAGCAGTACTTC.

This clone was seen at least ten times. The J gene is TRBJ2-1, the V gene TRBV28; D is tentatively TRBD1 or TRBD2 (5 bases each). CDR1 and CDR2 from the germline V gene are MDHEN and SYDVKM. This CDR3 region has 14 residues. The CDR3 is CATGGADKYNEQFF. DNA of the CDR3: TGTGCAACTGGTGGAGCGGACAAATACAATGAGCAGTTCTTC. The variable domain in full, completed from reference TRBV28 and TRBJ2-1, reads DVKVTQSSRYLVKRTGEKVFLECVQDMDHENMFWYRQDPGLGLRLIYFSYDVKMKEKGDIPEGYSVSREKKERFSLILESASTNQTSMYLCATGGADKYNEQFFGPGTRLTVL.

This clone was seen many times. This clone may be a read error of a much larger clone one base away. Other DNA sequences in the same sample also yield this CDR3. V gene TRBV7-6 combines with J gene TRBJ2-1; D is perhaps TRBD2 (6 bases). Trimming cost V 3 bases and J 7 bases, with 13 bases left between them. The CDR3 totals 14 residues. Germline V CDR1 and CDR2: SGHVS, FNYEAQ. CDR3 DNA: TGTGCCAGCAGCTTCTCCGCAGGAGGGAATGAGCAGTTCTTC. It yields the protein CASSFSAGGNEQFF. The full variable domain, rest sourced from reference TRBV7-6 and TRBJ2-1, is GAGVSQSPRYKVTKRGQDVALRCDPISGHVSLYWYRQALGQGPEFLTYFNYEAQQDKSGLPNDRFSAERPEGSISTLTIQRTEQRDSAMYRCASSFSAGGNEQFFGPGTRLTVL.

This clone was detected many times. This chain uses TRBV5-5 with TRBJ2-1; D possibly corresponds to TRBD1 (6 bases). This CDR3 has 14 amino acids. Trimming took 0 bases from V and 6 from J, leaving 10 bases between them. Per germline, CDR1 SGHKS and CDR2 YYEKEE (reference sequence). CDR3 region: CASSLGQGSNEQFF. In DNA form, the CDR3 reads TGTGCCAGCAGCTTGGGCCAGGGGAGCAATGAGCAGTTCTTC.

This clone was detected many times. The rearrangement links TRBV12-3 or TRBV12-4 to TRBJ1-6; no definite D call. The V gene lost 6 bases and the J gene lost 5 bases, with 14 bases spanning the gap. The CDR3 loop spans 15 amino acids. This CDR3 reads CASSKTEPNNSPLHF. The CDR3, as DNA: TGTGCCAGCAGCAAAACAGAACCAAATAATTCACCCCTCCACTTT.